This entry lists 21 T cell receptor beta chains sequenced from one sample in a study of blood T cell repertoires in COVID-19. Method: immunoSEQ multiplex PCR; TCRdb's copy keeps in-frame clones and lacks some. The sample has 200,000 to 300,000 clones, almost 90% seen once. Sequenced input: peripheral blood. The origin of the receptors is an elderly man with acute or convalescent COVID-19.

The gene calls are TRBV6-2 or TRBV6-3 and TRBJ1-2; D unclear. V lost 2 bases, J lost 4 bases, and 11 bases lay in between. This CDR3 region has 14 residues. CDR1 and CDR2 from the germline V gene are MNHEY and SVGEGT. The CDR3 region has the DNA TGTGCCAGCAGTTACGGAGGGCCTGGCTATGGCTACACCTTC. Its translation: CASSYGGPGYGYTF.

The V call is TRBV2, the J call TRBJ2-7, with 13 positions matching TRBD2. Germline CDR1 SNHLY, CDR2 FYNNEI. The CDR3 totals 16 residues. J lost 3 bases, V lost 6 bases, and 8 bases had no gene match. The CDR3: CASRYSGLAGVYEQYF. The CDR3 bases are TGTGCCAGCAGATACTCCGGACTAGCGGGGGTCTACGAGCAGTACTTC.

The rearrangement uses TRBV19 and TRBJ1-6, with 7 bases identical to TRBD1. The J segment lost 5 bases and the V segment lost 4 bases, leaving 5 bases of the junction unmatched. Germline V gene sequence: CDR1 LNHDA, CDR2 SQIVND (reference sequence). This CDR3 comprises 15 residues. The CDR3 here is CASSTDRKNNSPLHF. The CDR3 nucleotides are TGTGCCAGTAGTACGGACAGGAAAAATAATTCACCCCTCCACTTT.

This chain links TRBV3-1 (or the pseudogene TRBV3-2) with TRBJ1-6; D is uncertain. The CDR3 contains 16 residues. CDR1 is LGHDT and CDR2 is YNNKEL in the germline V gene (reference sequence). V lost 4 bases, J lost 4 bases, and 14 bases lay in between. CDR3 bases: TGTGCCAGCAGCCTGGGCGGGGTAGGGTATAATTCACCCCTCCACTTT. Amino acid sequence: CASSLGGVGYNSPLHF.

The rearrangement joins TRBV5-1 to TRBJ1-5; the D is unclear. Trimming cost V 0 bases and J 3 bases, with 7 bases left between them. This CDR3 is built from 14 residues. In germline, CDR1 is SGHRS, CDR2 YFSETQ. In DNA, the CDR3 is TGCGCCAGCAGCTTGGGCGGGGTCAATCAGCCCCAGCATTTT. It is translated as CASSLGGVNQPQHF.

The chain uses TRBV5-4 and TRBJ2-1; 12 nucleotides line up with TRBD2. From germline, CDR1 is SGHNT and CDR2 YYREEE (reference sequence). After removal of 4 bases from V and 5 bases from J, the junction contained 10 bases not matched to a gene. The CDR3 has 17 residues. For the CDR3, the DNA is TGTGCCAGCAGCGCTTTTTGGGGGACTAGCGGGCACAATGAGCAGTTCTTC. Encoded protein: CASSAFWGTSGHNEQFF.

CDR3: CASSQDRGTSDSYEQYF. CDR3 nucleotide sequence: TGCGCCAGCAGCCAAGATAGGGGGACTAGCGACTCCTACGAGCAGTACTTC. The rearrangement links TRBV4-1 to TRBJ2-7, with 10 bases that match TRBD2. Per the germline V gene, CDR1 is MGHRA and CDR2 is YSYEKL. The trim removed 0 bases at V and 0 bases at J, leaving 5 bases unmatched. This CDR3 has 17 amino acids.

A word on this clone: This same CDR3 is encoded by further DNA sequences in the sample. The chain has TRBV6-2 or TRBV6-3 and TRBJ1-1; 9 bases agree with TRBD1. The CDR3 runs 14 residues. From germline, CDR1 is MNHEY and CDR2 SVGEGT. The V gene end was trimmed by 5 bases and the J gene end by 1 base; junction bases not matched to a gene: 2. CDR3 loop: CASSPGQGNTEAFF. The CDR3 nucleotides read TGTGCCAGCAGTCCGGGACAGGGGAACACTGAAGCTTTCTTT.

CDR3 nucleotide sequence: TGTGCCAGCAGCCCGCGGGGACAGGAGGGGATGGGCTCTGGCTACACCTTC. Encoded protein: CASSPRGQEGMGSGYTF. The chain carries TRBV9 and TRBJ1-2; TRBD1 aligns across 8 bases. Per germline, CDR1 SGDLS and CDR2 YYNGEE. This CDR3 contains 17 residues. The ends lost 4 bases at V and 7 bases at J; junction bases unmatched: 18.

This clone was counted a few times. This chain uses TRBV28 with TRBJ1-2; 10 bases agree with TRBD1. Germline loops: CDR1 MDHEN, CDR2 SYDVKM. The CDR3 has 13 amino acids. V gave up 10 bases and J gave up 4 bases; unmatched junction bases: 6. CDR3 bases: TGTGCCATCCGACAGGGGGCGGGCTATGGCTACACCTTC. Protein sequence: CAIRQGAGYGYTF.

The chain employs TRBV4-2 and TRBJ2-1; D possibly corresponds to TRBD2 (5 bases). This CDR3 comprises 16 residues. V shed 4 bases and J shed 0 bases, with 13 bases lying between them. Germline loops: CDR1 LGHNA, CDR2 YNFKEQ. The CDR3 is CASSPTRRSSYNEQFF. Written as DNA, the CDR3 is TGTGCCAGCAGCCCGACGCGGAGGAGCTCCTACAATGAGCAGTTCTTC.

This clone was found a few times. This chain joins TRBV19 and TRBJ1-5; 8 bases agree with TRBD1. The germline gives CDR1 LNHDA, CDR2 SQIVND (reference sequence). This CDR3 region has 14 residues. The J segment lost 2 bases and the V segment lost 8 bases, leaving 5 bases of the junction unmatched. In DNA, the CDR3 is TGTGCCAGTTTTAAGACAGGGGGCAATCAGCCCCAGCATTTT. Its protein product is CASFKTGGNQPQHF.

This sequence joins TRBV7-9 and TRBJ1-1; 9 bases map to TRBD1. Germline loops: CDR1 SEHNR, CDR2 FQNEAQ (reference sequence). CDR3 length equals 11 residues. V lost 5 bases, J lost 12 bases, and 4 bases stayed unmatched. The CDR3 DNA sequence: TGTGCCAGCAGCCGGGACAGGGACTCTTTCTTT. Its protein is CASSRDRDSFF.

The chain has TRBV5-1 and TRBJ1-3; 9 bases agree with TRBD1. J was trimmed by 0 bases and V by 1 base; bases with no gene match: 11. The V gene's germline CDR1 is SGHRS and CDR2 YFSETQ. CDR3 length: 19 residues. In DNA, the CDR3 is TGCGCCAGCAGCTTGTCCCCCAGTACAGGGGGCCGCTCTGGAAACACCATATATTTT. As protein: CASSLSPSTGGRSGNTIYF.

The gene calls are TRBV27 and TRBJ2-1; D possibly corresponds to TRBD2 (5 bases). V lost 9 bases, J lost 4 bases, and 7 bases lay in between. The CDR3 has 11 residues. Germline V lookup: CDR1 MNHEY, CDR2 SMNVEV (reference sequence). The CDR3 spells CASRGYNEQFF. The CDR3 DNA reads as TGTGCCAGTAGAGGGTACAATGAGCAGTTCTTC.

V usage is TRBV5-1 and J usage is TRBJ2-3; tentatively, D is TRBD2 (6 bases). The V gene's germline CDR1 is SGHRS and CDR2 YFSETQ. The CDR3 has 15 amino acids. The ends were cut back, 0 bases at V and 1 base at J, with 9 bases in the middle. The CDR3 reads CASSLEGGGTDTQYF. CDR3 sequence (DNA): TGCGCCAGCAGCTTGGAGGGCGGGGGCACAGATACGCAGTATTTT.

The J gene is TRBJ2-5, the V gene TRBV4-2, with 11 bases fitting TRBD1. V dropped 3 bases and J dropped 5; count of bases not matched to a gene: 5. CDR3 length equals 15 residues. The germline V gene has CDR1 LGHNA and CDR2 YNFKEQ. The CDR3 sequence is CASSQVGTGGETQYF. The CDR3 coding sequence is TGTGCCAGCAGCCAGGTCGGGACAGGGGGGGAGACCCAGTACTTC.

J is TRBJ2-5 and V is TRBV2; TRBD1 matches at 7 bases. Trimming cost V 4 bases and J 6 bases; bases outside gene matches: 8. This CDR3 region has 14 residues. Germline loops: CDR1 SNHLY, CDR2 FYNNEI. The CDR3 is CASSASGGRKTQYF. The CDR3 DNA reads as TGTGCCAGCAGTGCGTCAGGGGGAAGAAAGACCCAGTACTTC.

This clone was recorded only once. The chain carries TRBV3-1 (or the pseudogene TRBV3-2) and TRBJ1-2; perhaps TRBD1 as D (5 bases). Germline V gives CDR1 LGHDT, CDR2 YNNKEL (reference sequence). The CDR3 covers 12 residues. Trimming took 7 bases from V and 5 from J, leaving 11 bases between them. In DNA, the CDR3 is TGTGCCAGCACGTTCGGGGGTTATGGCTACACCTTC. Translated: CASTFGGYGYTF.

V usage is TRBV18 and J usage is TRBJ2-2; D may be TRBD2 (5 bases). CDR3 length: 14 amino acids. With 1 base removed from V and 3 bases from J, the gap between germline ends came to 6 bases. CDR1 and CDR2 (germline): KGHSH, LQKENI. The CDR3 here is CASSPLRDTGELFF. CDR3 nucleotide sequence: TGTGCCAGCTCACCACTGCGGGACACCGGGGAGCTGTTTTTT.

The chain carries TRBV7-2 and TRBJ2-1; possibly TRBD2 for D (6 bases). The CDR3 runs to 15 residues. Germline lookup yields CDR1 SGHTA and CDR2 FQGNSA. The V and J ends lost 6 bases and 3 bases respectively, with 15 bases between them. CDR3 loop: CASSTREPYYNEQFF. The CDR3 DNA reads TGTGCCAGCAGTACCCGGGAGCCTTACTACAATGAGCAGTTCTTC.